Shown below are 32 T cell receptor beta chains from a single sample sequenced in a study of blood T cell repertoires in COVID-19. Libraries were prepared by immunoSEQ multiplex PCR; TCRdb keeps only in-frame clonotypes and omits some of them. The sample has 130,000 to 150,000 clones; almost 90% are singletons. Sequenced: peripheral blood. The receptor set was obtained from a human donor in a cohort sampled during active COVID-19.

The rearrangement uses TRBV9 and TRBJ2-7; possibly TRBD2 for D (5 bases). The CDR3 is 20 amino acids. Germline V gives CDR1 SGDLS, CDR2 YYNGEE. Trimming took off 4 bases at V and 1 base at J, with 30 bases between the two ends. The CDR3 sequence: CASSHVFPVLASLKSYEQYF. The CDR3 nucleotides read TGTGCCAGCAGCCACGTCTTCCCTGTTTTGGCTAGCTTAAAGTCCTACGAGCAGTACTTC.

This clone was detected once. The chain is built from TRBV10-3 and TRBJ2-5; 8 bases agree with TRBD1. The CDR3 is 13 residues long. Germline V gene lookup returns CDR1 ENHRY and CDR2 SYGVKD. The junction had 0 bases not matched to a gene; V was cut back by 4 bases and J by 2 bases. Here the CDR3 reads CAISGTGQETQYF. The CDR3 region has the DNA TGTGCCATCAGTGGGACAGGGCAAGAGACCCAGTACTTC.

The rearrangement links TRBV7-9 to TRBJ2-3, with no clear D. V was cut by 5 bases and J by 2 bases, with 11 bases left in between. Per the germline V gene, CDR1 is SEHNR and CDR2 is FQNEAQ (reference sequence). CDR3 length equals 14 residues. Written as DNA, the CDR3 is TGTGCCAGCAGCCCAAAACAGATCACAGATACGCAGTATTTT. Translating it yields CASSPKQITDTQYF.

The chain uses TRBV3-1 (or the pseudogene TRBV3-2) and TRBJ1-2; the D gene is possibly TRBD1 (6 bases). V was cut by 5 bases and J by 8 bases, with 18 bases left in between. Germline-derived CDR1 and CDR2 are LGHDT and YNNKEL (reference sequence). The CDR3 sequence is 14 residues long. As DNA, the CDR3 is TGTGCCAGCAGCGCCCTACAGGGAGCTCGGGGCTACACCTTC. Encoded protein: CASSALQGARGYTF.

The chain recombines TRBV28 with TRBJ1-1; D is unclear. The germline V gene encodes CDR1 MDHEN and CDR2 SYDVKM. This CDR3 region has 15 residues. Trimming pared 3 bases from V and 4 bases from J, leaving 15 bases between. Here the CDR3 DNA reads TGTGCCAGCAGTTTGCCTCCCCCCGGGTCCACTGAAGCTTTCTTT. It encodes CASSLPPPGSTEAFF.

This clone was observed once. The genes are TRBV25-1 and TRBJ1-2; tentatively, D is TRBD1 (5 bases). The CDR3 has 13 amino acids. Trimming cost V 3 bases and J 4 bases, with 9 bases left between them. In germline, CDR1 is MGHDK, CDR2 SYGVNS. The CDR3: CASSDRQGYGYTF. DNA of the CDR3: TGTGCCAGCAGTGATAGGCAGGGCTATGGCTACACCTTC.

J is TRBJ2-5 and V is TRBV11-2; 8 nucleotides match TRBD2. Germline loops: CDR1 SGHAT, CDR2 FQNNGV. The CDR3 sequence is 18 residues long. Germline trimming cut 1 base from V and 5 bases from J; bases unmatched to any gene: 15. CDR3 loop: CASSLVSSGAGVTETQYF. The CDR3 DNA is TGTGCCAGCAGCTTAGTCTCCTCGGGAGCGGGAGTAACCGAGACCCAGTACTTC.

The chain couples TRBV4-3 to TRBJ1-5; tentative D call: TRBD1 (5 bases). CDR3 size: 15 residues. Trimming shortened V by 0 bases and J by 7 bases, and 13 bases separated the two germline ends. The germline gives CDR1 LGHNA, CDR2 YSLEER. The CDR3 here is CASSQDHGGKQPQHF. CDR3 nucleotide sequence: TGCGCCAGCAGCCAAGATCACGGGGGGAAACAGCCCCAGCATTTT.

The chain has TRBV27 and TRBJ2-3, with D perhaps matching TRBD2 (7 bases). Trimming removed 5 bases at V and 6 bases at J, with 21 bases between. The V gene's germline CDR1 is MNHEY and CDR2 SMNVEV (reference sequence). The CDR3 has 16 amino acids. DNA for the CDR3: TGTGCCAGCAGTCGAGGGGCGGGGGCCCCCCGGGATACGCAGTATTTT. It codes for CASSRGAGAPRDTQYF.

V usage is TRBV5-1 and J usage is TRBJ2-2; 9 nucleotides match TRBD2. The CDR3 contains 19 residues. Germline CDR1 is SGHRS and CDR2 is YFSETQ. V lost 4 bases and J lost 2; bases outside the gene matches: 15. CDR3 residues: CASSPWDSGGLLNTGELFF. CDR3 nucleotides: TGCGCCAGCAGCCCGTGGGATAGCGGGGGCCTACTAAACACCGGGGAGCTGTTTTTT.

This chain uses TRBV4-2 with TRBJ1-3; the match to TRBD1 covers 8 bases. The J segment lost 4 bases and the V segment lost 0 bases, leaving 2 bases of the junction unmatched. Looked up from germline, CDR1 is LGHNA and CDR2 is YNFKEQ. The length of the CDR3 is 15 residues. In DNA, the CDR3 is TGTGCCAGCAGCCAAGACAGGGGGCTAGGAAACACCATATATTTT. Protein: CASSQDRGLGNTIYF.

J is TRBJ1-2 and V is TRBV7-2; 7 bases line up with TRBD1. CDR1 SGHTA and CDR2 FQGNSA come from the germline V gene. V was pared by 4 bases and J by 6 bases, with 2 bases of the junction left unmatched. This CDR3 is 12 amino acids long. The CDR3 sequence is CASSSTGDGYTF. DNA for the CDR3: TGTGCCAGCAGCTCCACAGGGGATGGCTACACCTTC. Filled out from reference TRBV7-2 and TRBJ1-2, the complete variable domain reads GAGVSQSPSNKVTEKGKDVELRCDPISGHTALYWYRQSLGQGLEFLIYFQGNSAPDKSGLPSDRFSAERTGGSVSTLTIQRTQQEDSAVYLCASSSTGDGYTFGSGTRLTVV.

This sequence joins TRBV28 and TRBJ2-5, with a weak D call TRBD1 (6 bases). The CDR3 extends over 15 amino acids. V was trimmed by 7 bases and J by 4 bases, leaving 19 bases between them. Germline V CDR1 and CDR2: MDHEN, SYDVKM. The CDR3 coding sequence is TGTGCCAGCAAGGGGCACAGGGTGGCGGGAGAGACCCAGTACTTC. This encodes CASKGHRVAGETQYF.

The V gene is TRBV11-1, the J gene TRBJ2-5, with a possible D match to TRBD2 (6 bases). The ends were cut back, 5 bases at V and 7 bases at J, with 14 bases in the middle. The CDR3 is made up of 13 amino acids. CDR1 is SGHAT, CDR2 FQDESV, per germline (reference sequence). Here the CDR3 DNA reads TGTGCCAGCAGCCAAAGGGCGGGGCGGACCCAGTACTTC. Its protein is CASSQRAGRTQYF.

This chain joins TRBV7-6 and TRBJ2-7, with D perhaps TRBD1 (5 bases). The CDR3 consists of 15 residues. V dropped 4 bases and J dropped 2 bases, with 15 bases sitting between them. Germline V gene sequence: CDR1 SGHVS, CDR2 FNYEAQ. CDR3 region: CASSSQPDRTYEQYF. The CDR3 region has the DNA TGTGCCAGCAGCTCCCAACCCGACAGAACCTACGAGCAGTACTTC.

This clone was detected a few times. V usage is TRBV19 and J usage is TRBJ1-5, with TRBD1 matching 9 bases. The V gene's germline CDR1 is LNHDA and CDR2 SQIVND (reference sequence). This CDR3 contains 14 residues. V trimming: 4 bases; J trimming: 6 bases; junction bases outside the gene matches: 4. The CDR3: CASSTTGGSQPQHF. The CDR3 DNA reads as TGTGCCAGTAGTACCACAGGGGGCAGTCAGCCCCAGCATTTT. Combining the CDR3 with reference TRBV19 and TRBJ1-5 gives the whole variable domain DGGITQSPKYLFRKEGQNVTLSCEQNLNHDAMYWYRQDPGQGLRLIYYSQIVNDFQKGDIAEGYSVSREKKESFPLTVTSAQKNPTAFYLCASSTTGGSQPQHFGDGTRLSIL.

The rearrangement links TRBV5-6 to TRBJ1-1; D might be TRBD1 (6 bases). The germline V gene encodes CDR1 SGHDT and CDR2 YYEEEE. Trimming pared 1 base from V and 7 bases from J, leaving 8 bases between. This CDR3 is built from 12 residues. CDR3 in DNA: TGTGCCAGCAGCTTGTGGGGGCTTGAAGCTTTCTTT. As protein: CASSLWGLEAFF.

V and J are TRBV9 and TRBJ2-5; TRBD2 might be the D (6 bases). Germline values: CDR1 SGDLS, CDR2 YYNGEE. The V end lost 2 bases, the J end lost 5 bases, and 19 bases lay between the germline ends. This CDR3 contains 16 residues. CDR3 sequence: CASSVEGLSRSETQYF. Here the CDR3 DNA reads TGTGCCAGCAGCGTGGAGGGCCTTTCTCGTAGTGAGACCCAGTACTTC.

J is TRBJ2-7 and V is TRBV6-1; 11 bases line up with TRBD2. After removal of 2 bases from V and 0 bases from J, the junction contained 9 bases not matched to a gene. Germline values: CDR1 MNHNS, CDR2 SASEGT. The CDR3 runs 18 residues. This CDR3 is CASSERTSGPTHSYEQYF. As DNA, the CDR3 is TGTGCCAGCAGTGAAAGGACTAGCGGGCCTACACACTCCTACGAGCAGTACTTC.

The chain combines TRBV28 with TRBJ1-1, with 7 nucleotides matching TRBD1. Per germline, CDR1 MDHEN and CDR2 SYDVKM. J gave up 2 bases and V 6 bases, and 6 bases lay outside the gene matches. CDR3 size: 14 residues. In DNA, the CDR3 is TGTGCCAGCAGACGCGACAGGGTTAACACTGAAGCTTTCTTT. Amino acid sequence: CASRRDRVNTEAFF.

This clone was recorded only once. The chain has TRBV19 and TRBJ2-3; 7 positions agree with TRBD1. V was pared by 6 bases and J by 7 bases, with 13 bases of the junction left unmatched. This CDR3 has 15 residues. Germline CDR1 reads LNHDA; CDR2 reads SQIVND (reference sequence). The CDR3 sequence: CASSPRDREGNTQYF. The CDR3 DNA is TGTGCCAGTAGCCCCCGTGACAGGGAAGGGAATACGCAGTATTTT. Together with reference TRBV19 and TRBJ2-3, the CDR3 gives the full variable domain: DGGITQSPKYLFRKEGQNVTLSCEQNLNHDAMYWYRQDPGQGLRLIYYSQIVNDFQKGDIAEGYSVSREKKESFPLTVTSAQKNPTAFYLCASSPRDREGNTQYFGPGTRLTVL.

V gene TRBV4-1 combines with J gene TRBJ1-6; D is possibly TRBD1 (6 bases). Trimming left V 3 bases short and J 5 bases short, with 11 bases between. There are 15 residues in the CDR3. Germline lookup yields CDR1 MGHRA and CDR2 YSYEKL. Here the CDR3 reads CASSQRTGNNSPLHF. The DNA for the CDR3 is TGCGCCAGCAGCCAGAGAACAGGGAATAATTCACCCCTCCACTTT.

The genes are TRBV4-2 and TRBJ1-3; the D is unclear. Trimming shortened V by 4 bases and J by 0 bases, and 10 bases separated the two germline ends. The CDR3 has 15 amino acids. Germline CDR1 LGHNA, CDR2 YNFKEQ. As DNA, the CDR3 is TGTGCCAGCAGCCCCGCGGGGATCTCTGGAAACACCATATATTTT. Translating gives CASSPAGISGNTIYF.

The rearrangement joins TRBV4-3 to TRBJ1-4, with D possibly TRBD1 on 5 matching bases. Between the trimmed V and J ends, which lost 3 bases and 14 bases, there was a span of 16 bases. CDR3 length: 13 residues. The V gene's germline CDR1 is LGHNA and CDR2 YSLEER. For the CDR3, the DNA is TGCGCCAGCAGCCATCAAGGTGGGGCAGGGCTGTTTTTT. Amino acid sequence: CASSHQGGAGLFF.

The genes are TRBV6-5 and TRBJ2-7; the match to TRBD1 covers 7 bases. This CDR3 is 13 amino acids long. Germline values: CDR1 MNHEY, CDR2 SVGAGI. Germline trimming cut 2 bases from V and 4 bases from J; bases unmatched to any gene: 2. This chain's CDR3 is CASSYDRAYEQYF. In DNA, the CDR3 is TGTGCCAGCAGTTACGACAGGGCGTACGAGCAGTACTTC.

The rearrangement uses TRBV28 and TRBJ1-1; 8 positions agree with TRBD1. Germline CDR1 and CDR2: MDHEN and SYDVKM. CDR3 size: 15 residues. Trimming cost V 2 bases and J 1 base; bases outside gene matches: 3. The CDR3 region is CASSLQGTGNTEAFF. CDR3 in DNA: TGTGCCAGCAGTTTACAGGGGACAGGGAACACTGAAGCTTTCTTT. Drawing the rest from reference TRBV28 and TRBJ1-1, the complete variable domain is DVKVTQSSRYLVKRTGEKVFLECVQDMDHENMFWYRQDPGLGLRLIYFSYDVKMKEKGDIPEGYSVSREKKERFSLILESASTNQTSMYLCASSLQGTGNTEAFFGQGTRLTVV.

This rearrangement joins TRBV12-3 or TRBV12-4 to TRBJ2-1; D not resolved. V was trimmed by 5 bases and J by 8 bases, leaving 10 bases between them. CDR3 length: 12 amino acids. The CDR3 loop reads CASSTALDEQFF. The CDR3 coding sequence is TGTGCCAGCAGTACAGCTCTCGATGAGCAGTTCTTC.

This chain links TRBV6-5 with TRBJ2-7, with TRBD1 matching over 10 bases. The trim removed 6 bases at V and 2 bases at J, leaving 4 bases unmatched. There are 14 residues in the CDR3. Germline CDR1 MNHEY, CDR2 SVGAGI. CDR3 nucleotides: TGTGCCAGCAGGAGGGGGACAGGGGCCTACGAGCAGTACTTC. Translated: CASRRGTGAYEQYF.

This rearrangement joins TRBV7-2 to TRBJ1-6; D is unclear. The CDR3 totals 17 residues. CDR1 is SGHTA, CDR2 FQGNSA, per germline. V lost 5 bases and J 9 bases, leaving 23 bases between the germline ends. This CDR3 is CASSPEPGRYGGSPLHF. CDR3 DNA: TGTGCCAGCAGCCCCGAACCTGGGAGATACGGTGGTTCACCCCTCCACTTT.

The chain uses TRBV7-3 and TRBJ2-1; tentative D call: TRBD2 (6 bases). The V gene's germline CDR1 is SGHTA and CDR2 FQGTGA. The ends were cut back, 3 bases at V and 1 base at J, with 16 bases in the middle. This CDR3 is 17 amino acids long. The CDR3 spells CASSFTTGAGSYNEQFF. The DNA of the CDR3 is TGTGCCAGCAGCTTTACTACGGGAGCGGGTTCCTACAATGAGCAGTTCTTC.

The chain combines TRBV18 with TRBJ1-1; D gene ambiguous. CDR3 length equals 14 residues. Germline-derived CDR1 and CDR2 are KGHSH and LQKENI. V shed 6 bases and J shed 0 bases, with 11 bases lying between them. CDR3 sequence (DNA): TGTGCCAGCTCTCTCGCCGGAGTGAACACTGAAGCTTTCTTT. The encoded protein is CASSLAGVNTEAFF.

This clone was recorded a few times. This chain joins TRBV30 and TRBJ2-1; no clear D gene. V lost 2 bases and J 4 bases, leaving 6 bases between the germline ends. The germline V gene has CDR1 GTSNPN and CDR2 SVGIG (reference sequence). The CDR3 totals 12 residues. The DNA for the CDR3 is TGTGCCTGGAGTTCCAGTTACAATGAGCAGTTCTTC. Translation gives CAWSSSYNEQFF.